Each of the 14 T cell receptor beta chains below was sequenced from the same sample in a study of blood T cell repertoires in COVID-19. Assay: immunoSEQ multiplex PCR; the TCRdb copy retains only in-frame clones and omits some. Among 200,000 to 250,000 clones listed, 82% were seen once. Sequenced sample: PBMCs or T cells enriched from blood (not recorded which). Receptor source: an older woman who had recovered from COVID-19.

V and J are TRBV14 and TRBJ2-7; the match to TRBD2 covers 12 bases. The V gene's germline CDR1 is SGHDN and CDR2 FVKESK. The CDR3 loop spans 16 amino acids. V was clipped by 0 bases and J by 3 bases; unmatched bases: 3. The CDR3 sequence: CASSQDLAGGIYEQYF. The CDR3 DNA reads as TGTGCCAGCAGCCAAGATCTAGCGGGAGGGATCTACGAGCAGTACTTC.

The chain carries TRBV19 and TRBJ2-1, with D hard to call. Germline lookup yields CDR1 LNHDA and CDR2 SQIVND (reference sequence). The CDR3 extends over 13 amino acids. The V gene lost 0 bases and the J gene lost 10 bases, with 10 bases spanning the gap. The CDR3 region is CASSIDLLREQFF. CDR3 bases: TGTGCCAGTAGTATAGATCTCTTGCGAGAGCAGTTCTTC.

V and J are TRBV4-2 and TRBJ2-5; D is undetermined. Per the germline V gene, CDR1 is LGHNA and CDR2 is YNFKEQ. The CDR3 length is 13 residues. Trimming cost V 1 base and J 3 bases, with 6 bases left between them. CDR3 sequence reads: CASSQVSEETQYF. CDR3 DNA: TGTGCCAGCAGCCAAGTATCCGAAGAGACCCAGTACTTC.

The chain is built from TRBV6-5 and TRBJ1-4; 11 bases align to TRBD1. The length of the CDR3 is 16 residues. Germline V lookup: CDR1 MNHEY, CDR2 SVGAGI. Trimming took 0 bases from V and 8 from J; bases not matched to a gene: 5. The CDR3 DNA reads as TGTGCCAGCAGTTACTCGTCGGACAGGGGGCACGAAAAACTGTTTTTT. Protein product: CASSYSSDRGHEKLFF.

This clone has a handful of counts. The chain uses TRBV7-6 and TRBJ2-7, with D perhaps matching TRBD1 (5 bases). Germline CDR1 is SGHVS and CDR2 is FNYEAQ. Trimming cost V 1 base and J 4 bases, with 8 bases left between them. The CDR3 is 13 amino acids. The CDR3 loop reads CASSLGRGYEQYF. CDR3 in DNA: TGTGCCAGCAGCTTAGGTAGGGGTTACGAGCAGTACTTC.

The V and J genes are TRBV7-2 and TRBJ2-3, with TRBD2 as a possible D gene (6 bases). Germline lookup yields CDR1 SGHTA and CDR2 FQGNSA. The germline V and J ends were trimmed by 4 bases and 2 bases, with 10 bases remaining between them. The CDR3 spans 14 residues. The CDR3 DNA reads as TGTGCCAGCAGCTCGGGACTCAACACAGATACGCAGTATTTT. Protein: CASSSGLNTDTQYF.

The chain links TRBV19 to TRBJ2-1, with 9 bases fitting TRBD2. CDR1 is LNHDA, CDR2 SQIVND, per germline (reference sequence). The CDR3 has 15 residues. V was pared by 3 bases and J by 8 bases, with 8 bases of the junction left unmatched. The CDR3 loop is CASSILAGFADEQFF. The CDR3 nucleotides are TGTGCCAGTAGTATCCTAGCGGGGTTTGCTGATGAGCAGTTCTTC.

In this sample, this clone turned up once. This specimen includes other DNA sequences encoding the same CDR3. This chain joins TRBV6-5 and TRBJ1-5; 7 bases match TRBD1. The germline gives CDR1 MNHEY, CDR2 SVGAGI. The length of the CDR3 is 13 residues. Unmatched junction bases numbered 3, after V lost 6 bases and J lost 4 bases. CDR3 in amino acids: CASRKQGNQPQHF. DNA for the CDR3: TGTGCCAGCAGAAAACAGGGGAATCAGCCCCAGCATTTT.

The chain links TRBV9 to TRBJ1-2, with TRBD1 identical over 9 bases. This CDR3 spans 13 amino acids. The V and J ends lost 2 bases and 4 bases, in that order; junction bases with no gene match: 0. Germline V gives CDR1 SGDLS, CDR2 YYNGEE. For the CDR3, the DNA is TGTGCCAGCAGCGTGGACAGGGGCTATGGCTACACCTTC. Translation: CASSVDRGYGYTF.

The chain combines TRBV7-9 with TRBJ1-1, with TRBD1 matching 7 bases. The V gene's germline CDR1 is SEHNR and CDR2 FQNEAQ (reference sequence). The ends lost 4 bases at V and 6 bases at J; junction bases unmatched: 11. The CDR3 length is 15 residues. The CDR3 region is CASSSTPGGIPEAFF. The CDR3 DNA follows: TGTGCCAGCAGCTCGACTCCAGGGGGAATCCCTGAAGCTTTCTTT.

The gene calls are TRBV5-8 and TRBJ2-5; TRBD2 matches at 10 bases. Germline V CDR1 and CDR2: SGHTS, YDEGEE. This CDR3 spans 15 amino acids. The V gene end was trimmed by 2 bases and the J gene end by 5 bases; junction bases not matched to a gene: 6. CDR3 amino acids: CASSFPGTSVETQYF. The CDR3 bases are TGTGCCAGCAGCTTTCCGGGGACTAGCGTTGAGACCCAGTACTTC.

This clone occurred once. V and J are TRBV3-1 (or the pseudogene TRBV3-2) and TRBJ1-4; D is ambiguous. This CDR3 spans 16 amino acids. V was clipped by 1 base and J by 3 bases, with 12 bases between them. From germline, CDR1 is LGHDT and CDR2 YNNKEL (reference sequence). CDR3 region: CASSQVRIGANEKLFF. Here the CDR3 DNA reads TGTGCCAGCAGCCAAGTGCGGATTGGAGCTAATGAAAAACTGTTTTTT.

The count of this clone is one. The V call is TRBV2, the J call TRBJ1-5; D call uncertain. V dropped 8 bases and J dropped 0 bases, with 8 bases sitting between them. CDR1 is SNHLY, CDR2 FYNNEI, per germline. The CDR3 extends over 13 amino acids. The CDR3 sequence: CASSPVSNQPQHF. DNA for the CDR3: TGTGCCAGCTCTCCGGTTAGCAATCAGCCCCAGCATTTT.

This chain links TRBV29-1 with TRBJ1-1; TRBD1 agrees at 7 bases. V dropped 7 bases and J dropped 1; count of bases not matched to a gene: 3. Looked up from germline, CDR1 is SQVTM and CDR2 is ANQGSEA. The CDR3 has 12 amino acids. The CDR3 protein is CSGGGWNTEAFF. The CDR3 nucleotides are TGCAGCGGAGGGGGCTGGAACACTGAAGCTTTCTTT.